This T cell receptor beta chain comes out of a study of PD-1 blockade in classical Hodgkin lymphoma. CDR1 SGHNT and CDR2 YYREEE come from the germline V gene (reference sequence). The CDR3 is made up of 14 amino acids. The germline V and J ends were trimmed by 0 bases and 0 bases, with 5 bases remaining between them. This clone was detected only a few times. The antigen is not known. Findings and limits, study-wide: Differences between repertoires have undefined causes, possibly disease activity or prior therapy. Lower baseline TCR diversity marked trial partial responders and progressors. TCR diversity at baseline was reported to be reduced in newly diagnosed patients relative to healthy donors.

After autologous stem cell transplantation all patients relapsed, and prior brentuximab vedotin exposure differed between cohorts. The assay was immunoSEQ multiplex PCR, and TCRdb's table has in-frame clones only and misses some. The table lists more than 90,000 clones, 80% to 90% of them singletons, with roughly 15% in the top ten. The rearrangement links TRBV5-4 to TRBJ2-3; D is unclear. The source of this sequence is a human donor with classical Hodgkin lymphoma. The source was peripheral blood mononuclear cells (PBMCs), collected before the second cycle of nivolumab. The CDR3, as DNA: TGTGCCAGCAGCTTGGGATTTAGCACAGATACGCAGTATTTT. This sequence encodes CASSLGFSTDTQYF.